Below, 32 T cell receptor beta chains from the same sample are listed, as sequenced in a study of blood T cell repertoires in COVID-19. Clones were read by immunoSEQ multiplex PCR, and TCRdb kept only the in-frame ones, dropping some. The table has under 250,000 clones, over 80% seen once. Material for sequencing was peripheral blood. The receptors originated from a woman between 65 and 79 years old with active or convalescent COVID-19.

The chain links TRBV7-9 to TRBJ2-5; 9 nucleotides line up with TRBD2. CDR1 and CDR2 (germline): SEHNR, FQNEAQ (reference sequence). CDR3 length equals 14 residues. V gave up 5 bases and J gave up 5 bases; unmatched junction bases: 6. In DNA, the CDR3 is TGTGCCAGCAGCCGACACACTAGCGGGGAGACCCAGTACTTC. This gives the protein CASSRHTSGETQYF.

In DNA, the CDR3 is TGTGCCACCAGCAGACTGGGGGGGCGGACCGGCGGCAATCAGCCCCAGCATTTT. Its translation: CATSRLGGRTGGNQPQHF. This chain uses TRBV15 with TRBJ1-5, with D perhaps matching TRBD1 (6 bases). Germline assignment: CDR1 LNHNV and CDR2 YYDKDF (reference sequence). The V gene lost 2 bases and the J gene lost 2 bases, with 19 bases spanning the gap. The CDR3 contains 18 residues. Full variable domain (rest looked up from reference TRBV15 and TRBJ1-5): DAMVIQNPRYQVTQFGKPVTLSCSQTLNHNVMYWYQQKSSQAPKLLFHYYDKDFNNEADTPDNFQSRRPNTSFCFLDIRSPGLGDTAMYLCATSRLGGRTGGNQPQHFGDGTRLSIL.

CDR3 nucleotides: TGTGCCAGCAGCTTGGAGCCCGACACTGAAGCTTTCTTT. Translating it yields CASSLEPDTEAFF. The V call is TRBV11-2, the J call TRBJ1-1, with unresolved D. Germline assignment: CDR1 SGHAT and CDR2 FQNNGV. This CDR3 has 13 amino acids. V was pared by 3 bases and J by 3 bases, with 8 bases between.

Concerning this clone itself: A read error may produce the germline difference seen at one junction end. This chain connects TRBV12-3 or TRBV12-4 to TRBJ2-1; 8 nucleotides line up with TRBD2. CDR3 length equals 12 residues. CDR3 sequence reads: CASSSPGLVKLF. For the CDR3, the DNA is TGTGCCAGCAGTTCCCCGGGACTAGTGAAACTCTTC.

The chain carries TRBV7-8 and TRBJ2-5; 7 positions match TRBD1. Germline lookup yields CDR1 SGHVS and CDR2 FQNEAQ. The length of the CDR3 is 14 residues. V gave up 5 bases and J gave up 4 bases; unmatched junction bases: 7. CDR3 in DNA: TGTGCCAGCAGCGGTCGACAGGGCGTAGAGACCCAGTACTTC. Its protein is CASSGRQGVETQYF.

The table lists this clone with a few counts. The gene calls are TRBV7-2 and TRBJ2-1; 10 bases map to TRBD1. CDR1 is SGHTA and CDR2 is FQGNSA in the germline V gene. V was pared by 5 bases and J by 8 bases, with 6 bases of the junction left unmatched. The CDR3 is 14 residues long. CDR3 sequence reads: CASSPRQGAYEQFF. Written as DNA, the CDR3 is TGTGCCAGCAGCCCACGACAGGGGGCCTATGAGCAGTTCTTC.

CDR3 DNA: TGTGCCTGGAGCCGAGGTGGAGTAAATCAGCCCCAGCATTTT. Residues: CAWSRGGVNQPQHF. The rearrangement links TRBV30 to TRBJ1-5; D is uncertain. V was trimmed by 3 bases and J by 4 bases, leaving 13 bases between them. This CDR3 has 14 amino acids. Germline-derived CDR1 and CDR2 are GTSNPN and SVGIG (reference sequence).

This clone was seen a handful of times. The CDR3 is CASSPLAGGIHEAFF. The CDR3 DNA follows: TGTGCCAGCTCACCATTGGCAGGGGGGATACATGAAGCTTTCTTT. This chain connects TRBV18 to TRBJ1-1, with 7 bases matching TRBD1. Germline values: CDR1 KGHSH, CDR2 LQKENI. The CDR3 runs to 15 residues. The V and J ends lost 2 bases and 7 bases, in that order; junction bases with no gene match: 10. The variable domain in full, completed from reference TRBV18 and TRBJ1-1, reads NAGVMQNPRHLVRRRGQEARLRCSPMKGHSHVYWYRQLPEEGLKFMVYLQKENIIDESGMPKERFSAEFPKEGPSILRIQQVVRGDSAAYFCASSPLAGGIHEAFFGQGTRLTVV.

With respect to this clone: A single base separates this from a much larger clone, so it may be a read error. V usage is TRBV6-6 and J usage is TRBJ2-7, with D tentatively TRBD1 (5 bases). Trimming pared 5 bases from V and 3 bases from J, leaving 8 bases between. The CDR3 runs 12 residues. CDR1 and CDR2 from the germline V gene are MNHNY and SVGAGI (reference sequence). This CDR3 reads CASSDQGYEQYF. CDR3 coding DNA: TGTGCCAGCAGTGACCAGGGCTACGAGCAGTACTTC.

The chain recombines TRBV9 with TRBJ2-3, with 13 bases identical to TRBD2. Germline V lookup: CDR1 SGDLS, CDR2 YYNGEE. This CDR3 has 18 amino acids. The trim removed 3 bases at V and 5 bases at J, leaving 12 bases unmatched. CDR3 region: CASSGRTSGGLGGDTQYF. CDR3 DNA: TGTGCCAGCAGCGGGCGGACTAGCGGGGGTCTCGGGGGAGATACGCAGTATTTT. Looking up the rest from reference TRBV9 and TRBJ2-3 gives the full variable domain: DSGVTQTPKHLITATGQRVTLRCSPRSGDLSVYWYQQSLDQGLQFLIQYYNGEERAKGNILERFSAQQFPDLHSELNLSSLELGDSALYFCASSGRTSGGLGGDTQYFGPGTRLTVL.

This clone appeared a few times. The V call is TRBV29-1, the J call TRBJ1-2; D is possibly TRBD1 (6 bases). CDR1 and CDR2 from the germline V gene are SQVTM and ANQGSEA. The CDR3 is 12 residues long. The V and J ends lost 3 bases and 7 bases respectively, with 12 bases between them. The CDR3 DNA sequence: TGCAGCGTTGAGGGGGCGGGTGGTGGCTACACCTTC. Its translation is CSVEGAGGGYTF.

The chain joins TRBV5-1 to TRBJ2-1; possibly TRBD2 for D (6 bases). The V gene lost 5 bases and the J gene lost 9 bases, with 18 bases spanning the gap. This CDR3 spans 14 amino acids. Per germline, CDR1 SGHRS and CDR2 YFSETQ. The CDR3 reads CASSPRDSQGEQFF. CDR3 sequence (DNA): TGCGCCAGCAGTCCCCGGGACTCTCAAGGTGAGCAGTTCTTC.

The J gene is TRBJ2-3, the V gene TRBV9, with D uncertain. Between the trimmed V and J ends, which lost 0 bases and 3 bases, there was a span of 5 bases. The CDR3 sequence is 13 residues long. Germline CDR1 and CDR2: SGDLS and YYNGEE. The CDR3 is CASSVGSTDTQYF. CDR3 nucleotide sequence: TGTGCCAGCAGCGTAGGTTCAACAGATACGCAGTATTTT.

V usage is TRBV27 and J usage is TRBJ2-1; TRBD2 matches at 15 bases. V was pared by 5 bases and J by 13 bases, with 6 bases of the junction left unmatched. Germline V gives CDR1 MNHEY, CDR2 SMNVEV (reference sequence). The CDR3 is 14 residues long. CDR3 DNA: TGTGCCAGCAGTACCCGGACTAGCGGGAGGGGTCAGTTCTTC. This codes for CASSTRTSGRGQFF.

CDR3 in DNA: TGTGCCAGCAGCGCCGAGACAGGGGAGAACACTGAAGCTTTCTTT. Protein product: CASSAETGENTEAFF. The genes are TRBV5-5 and TRBJ1-1, with TRBD1 matching 8 bases. Trimming cost V 4 bases and J 1 base; bases outside gene matches: 6. There are 15 residues in the CDR3. Germline V gives CDR1 SGHKS, CDR2 YYEKEE (reference sequence).

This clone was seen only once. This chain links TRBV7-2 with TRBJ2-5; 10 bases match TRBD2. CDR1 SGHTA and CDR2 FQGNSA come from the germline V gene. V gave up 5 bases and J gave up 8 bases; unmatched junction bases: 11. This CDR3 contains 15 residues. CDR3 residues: CASSPQGLAGVTQYF. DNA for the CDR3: TGTGCCAGCAGCCCCCAGGGGCTAGCGGGAGTAACCCAGTACTTC.

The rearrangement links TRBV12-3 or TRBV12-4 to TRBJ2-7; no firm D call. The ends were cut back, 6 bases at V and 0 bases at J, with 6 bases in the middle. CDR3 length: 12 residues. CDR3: CASRASSYEQYF. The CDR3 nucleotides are TGTGCCAGCAGGGCCAGCTCCTACGAGCAGTACTTC.

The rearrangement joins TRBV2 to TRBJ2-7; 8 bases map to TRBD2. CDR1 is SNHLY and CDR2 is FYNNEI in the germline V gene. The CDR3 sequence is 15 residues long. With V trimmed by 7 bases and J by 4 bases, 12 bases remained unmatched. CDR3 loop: CASTQDGRGNYEQYF. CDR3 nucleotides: TGTGCCAGCACTCAGGACGGGAGGGGAAATTACGAGCAGTACTTC.

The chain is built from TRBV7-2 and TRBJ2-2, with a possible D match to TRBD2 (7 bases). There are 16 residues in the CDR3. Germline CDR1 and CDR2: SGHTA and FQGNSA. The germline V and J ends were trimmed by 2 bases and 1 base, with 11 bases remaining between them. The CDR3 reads CASSLRGGLNTGELFF. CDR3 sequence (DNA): TGTGCCAGCAGCTTAAGGGGGGGACTGAACACCGGGGAGCTGTTTTTT. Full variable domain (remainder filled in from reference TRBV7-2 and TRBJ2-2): GAGVSQSPSNKVTEKGKDVELRCDPISGHTALYWYRQSLGQGLEFLIYFQGNSAPDKSGLPSDRFSAERTGGSVSTLTIQRTQQEDSAVYLCASSLRGGLNTGELFFGEGSRLTVL.

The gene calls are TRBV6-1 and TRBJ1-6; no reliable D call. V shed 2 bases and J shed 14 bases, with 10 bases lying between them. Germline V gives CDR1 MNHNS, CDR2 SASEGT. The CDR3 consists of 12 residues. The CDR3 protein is CASSELRSALHF. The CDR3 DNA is TGTGCCAGCAGTGAATTGCGCTCGGCCCTCCACTTT.

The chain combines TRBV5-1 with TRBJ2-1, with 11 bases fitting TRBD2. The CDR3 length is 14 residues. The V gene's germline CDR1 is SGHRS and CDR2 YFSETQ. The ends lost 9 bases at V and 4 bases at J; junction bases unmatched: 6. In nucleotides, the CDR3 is TGCGCCACCCGAACTAGCGGGGGATACAATGAGCAGTTCTTC. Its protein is CATRTSGGYNEQFF.

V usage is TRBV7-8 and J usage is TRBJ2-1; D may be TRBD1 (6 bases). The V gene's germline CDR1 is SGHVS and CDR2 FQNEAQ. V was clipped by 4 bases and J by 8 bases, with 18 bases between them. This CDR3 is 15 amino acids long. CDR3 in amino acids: CASSSTGYTVHEQFF. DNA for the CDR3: TGTGCCAGCAGCTCCACAGGGTATACCGTCCATGAGCAGTTCTTC.

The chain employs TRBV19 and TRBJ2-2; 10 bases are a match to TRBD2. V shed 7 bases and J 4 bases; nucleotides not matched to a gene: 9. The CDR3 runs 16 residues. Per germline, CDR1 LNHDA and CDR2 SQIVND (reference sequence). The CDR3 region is CASMTSGYVGTGELFF. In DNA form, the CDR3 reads TGTGCCAGTATGACTAGCGGGTACGTGGGCACCGGGGAGCTGTTTTTT.

The chain's CDR3 is CASSAIGESSPLHF. In DNA form, the CDR3 reads TGTGCCAGCAGTGCCATCGGAGAGTCCTCACCCCTCCACTTT. The chain carries TRBV9 and TRBJ1-6, with D unresolved. This CDR3 spans 14 amino acids. V shed 5 bases and J shed 10 bases, with 16 bases lying between them. Germline V gene lookup returns CDR1 SGDLS and CDR2 YYNGEE. The full variable domain, in which reference TRBV9 and TRBJ1-6 provide the parts outside the CDR3, is DSGVTQTPKHLITATGQRVTLRCSPRSGDLSVYWYQQSLDQGLQFLIQYYNGEERAKGNILERFSAQQFPDLHSELNLSSLELGDSALYFCASSAIGESSPLHFGNGTRLTVT.

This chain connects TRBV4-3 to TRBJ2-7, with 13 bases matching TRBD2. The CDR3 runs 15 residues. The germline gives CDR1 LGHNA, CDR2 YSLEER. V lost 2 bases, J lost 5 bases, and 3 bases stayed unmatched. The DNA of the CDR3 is TGCGCCAGCAGCCAACGGACTAGCGGGGGCCACGAGCAGTACTTC. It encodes CASSQRTSGGHEQYF.

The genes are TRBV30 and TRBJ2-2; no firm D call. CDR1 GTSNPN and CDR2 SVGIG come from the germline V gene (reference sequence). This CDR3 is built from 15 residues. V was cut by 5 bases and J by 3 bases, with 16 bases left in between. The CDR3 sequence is CAWGGTPQDTGELFF. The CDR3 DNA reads TGTGCCTGGGGCGGAACGCCGCAGGACACCGGGGAGCTGTTTTTT.

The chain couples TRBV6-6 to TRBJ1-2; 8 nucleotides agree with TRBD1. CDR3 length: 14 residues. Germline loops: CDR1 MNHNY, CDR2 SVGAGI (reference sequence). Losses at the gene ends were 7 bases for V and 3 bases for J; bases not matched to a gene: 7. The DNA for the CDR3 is TGTGCCAGCACTCGGCAGACAGGGGACTATGGCTACACCTTC. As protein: CASTRQTGDYGYTF.

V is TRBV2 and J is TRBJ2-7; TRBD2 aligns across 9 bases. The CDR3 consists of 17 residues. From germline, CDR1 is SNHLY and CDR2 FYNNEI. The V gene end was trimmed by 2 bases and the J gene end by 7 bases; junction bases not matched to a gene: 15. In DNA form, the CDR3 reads TGTGCCAGCAGTGAAAGGTCCCAGCGGGAGGCACCTACGGAGCAGTACTTC. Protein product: CASSERSQREAPTEQYF.

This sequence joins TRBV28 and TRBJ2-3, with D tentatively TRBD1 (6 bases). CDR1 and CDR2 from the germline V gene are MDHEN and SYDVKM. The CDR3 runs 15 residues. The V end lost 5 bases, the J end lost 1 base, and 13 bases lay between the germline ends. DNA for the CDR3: TGTGCCAGCAGTCGCTGGGGGCAGGGCACAGATACGCAGTATTTT. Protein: CASSRWGQGTDTQYF.

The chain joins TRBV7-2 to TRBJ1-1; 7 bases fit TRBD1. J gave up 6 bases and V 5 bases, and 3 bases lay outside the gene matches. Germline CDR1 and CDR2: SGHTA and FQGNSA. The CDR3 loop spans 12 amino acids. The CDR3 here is CASSRGRPEAFF. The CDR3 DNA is TGTGCCAGCAGCAGGGGGCGGCCTGAAGCTTTCTTT. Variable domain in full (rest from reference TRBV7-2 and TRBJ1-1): GAGVSQSPSNKVTEKGKDVELRCDPISGHTALYWYRQSLGQGLEFLIYFQGNSAPDKSGLPSDRFSAERTGGSVSTLTIQRTQQEDSAVYLCASSRGRPEAFFGQGTRLTVV.

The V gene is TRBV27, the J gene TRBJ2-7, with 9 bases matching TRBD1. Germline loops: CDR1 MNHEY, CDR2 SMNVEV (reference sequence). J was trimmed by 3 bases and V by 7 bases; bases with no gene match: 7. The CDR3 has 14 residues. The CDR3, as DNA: TGTGCCAGCAAGAATCCGGGACAGGGCTACGAGCAGTACTTC. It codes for CASKNPGQGYEQYF.

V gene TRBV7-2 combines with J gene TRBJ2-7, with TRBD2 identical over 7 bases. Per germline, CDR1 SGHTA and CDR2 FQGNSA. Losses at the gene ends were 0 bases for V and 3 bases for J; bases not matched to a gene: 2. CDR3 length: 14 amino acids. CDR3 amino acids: CASSLAAGVYEQYF. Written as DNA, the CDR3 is TGTGCCAGCAGCTTAGCGGCGGGGGTCTACGAGCAGTACTTC.